This TCR beta chain was retrieved from a study of T cell responses to AZD1222 COVID-19 vaccine. Study-wide findings and caveats: Most donors were white British and more were female, and clonal diversity was possibly underestimated. Nearly half of spike-specific TCRs reportedly go after variant regions that carry no mutations. Baseline serology detected seropositivity in only six AZD1222 recipients. Repertoire sampling was restricted to post-peak T cell response timepoints.

Germline CDR1 reads DFQATT; CDR2 reads SNEGSKA (reference sequence). Germline trimming cut 5 bases from V and 2 bases from J; bases unmatched to any gene: 12. This CDR3 is 15 amino acids long. The protocol was immunoSEQ multiplex PCR, while the TCRdb copy is restricted to in-frame clones and leaves out a portion. The sample yields approximately 110,000 clones, approximately 92% seen once. Concerning this clone itself: The antigen remains undetermined.

The starting material was peripheral blood, obtained on day 0 of AZD1222 vaccination. V is TRBV20-1 and J is TRBJ2-7; 7 bases are a match to TRBD1. The TCR comes from an adult in good health. The CDR3 loop reads CSARGGSQGTYEQYF. The CDR3 DNA reads as TGCAGTGCTCGTGGGGGTTCACAGGGGACCTACGAGCAGTACTTC.